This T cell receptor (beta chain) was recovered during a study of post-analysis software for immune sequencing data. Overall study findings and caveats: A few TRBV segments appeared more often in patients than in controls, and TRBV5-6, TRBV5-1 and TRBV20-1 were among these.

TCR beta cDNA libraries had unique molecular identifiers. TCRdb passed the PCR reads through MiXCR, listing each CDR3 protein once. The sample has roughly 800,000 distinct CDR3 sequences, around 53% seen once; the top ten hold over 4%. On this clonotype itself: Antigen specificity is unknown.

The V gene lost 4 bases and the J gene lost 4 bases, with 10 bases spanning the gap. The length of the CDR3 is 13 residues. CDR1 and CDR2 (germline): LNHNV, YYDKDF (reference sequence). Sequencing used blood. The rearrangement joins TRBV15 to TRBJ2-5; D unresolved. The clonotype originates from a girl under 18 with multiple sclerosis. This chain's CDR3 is CATSNTRRETQYF. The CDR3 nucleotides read TGTGCCACCAGCAACACACGGCGAGAGACCCAGTACTTC. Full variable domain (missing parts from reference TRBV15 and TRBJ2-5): DAMVIQNPRYQVTQFGKPVTLSCSQTLNHNVMYWYQQKSSQAPKLLFHYYDKDFNNEADTPDNFQSRRPNTSFCFLDIRSPGLGDTAMYLCATSNTRRETQYFGPGTRLLVL.